This T cell receptor beta chain was captured in a study of cytomegalovirus exposure and HLA in healthy donors. Study-level results: Sequencing artifact likely explains a cluster of highly shared sequence variants. TCR beta V- and J-gene trimming, according to a later analysis, was linked to a missense DCLRE1C variant.

Both 60 Vbeta primers and 13 Jbeta primers went into the PCR. Measured with immunoSEQ multiplex PCR; TCRdb has only the in-frame clones, and not every one. Of under 200,000 clones in the sample, 84% are singletons; the top ten hold under 1.1%. To note about this clone: Its antigen remains unidentified.

The CDR3 spans 13 residues. Germline lookup yields CDR1 KGHSH and CDR2 LQKENI. The trim removed 1 base at V and 4 bases at J, leaving 1 base unmatched. Sequencing input: PBMCs. The chain couples TRBV18 to TRBJ2-7; 7 positions match TRBD1. This TCR was sampled from a man under 40 in good health and CMV-seronegative. CDR3 protein: CASSPRDSYEQYF. DNA for the CDR3: TGTGCCAGCTCACCACGGGACAGTTACGAGCAGTACTTC.